This record concerns one TCR beta chain sequence. Data came from immunoSEQ multiplex PCR; TCRdb stores just in-frame clones and leaves some out. Counted here are 80,000 to 100,000 clones, around 90% occurring once; the ten biggest clones make up about 12%. The sample is drawn from a study of T cell responses to AZD1222 COVID-19 vaccine. The CDR3 covers 18 residues. The germline V gene encodes CDR1 SEHNR and CDR2 FQNEAQ (reference sequence). V lost 2 bases to trimming and J lost 1 base; unmatched junction nucleotides: 12. This sequence was found in an adult in good health. The material sequenced was peripheral blood, taken on day 0 of AZD1222 vaccination. J is TRBJ1-2 and V is TRBV7-9, with 8 bases matching TRBD1. CDR3 DNA sequence: TGTGCCAGCAGCTTAATCCGGGACAGGCTACTACTTAACTATGGCTACACCTTC. It codes for CASSLIRDRLLLNYGYTF.